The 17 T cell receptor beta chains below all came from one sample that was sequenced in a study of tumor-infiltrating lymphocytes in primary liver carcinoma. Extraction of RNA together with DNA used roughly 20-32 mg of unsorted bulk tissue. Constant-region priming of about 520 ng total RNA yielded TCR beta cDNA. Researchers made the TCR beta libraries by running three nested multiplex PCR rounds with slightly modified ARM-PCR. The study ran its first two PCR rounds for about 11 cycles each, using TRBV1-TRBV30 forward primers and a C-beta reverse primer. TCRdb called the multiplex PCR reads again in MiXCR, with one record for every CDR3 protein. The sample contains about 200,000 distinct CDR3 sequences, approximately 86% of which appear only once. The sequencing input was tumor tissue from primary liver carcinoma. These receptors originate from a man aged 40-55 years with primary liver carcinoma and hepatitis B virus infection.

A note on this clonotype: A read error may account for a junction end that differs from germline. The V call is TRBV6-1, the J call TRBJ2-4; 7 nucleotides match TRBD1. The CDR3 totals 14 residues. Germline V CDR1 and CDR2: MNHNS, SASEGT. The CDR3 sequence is CANRGRLAKNIQNF. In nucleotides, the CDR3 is TGTGCCAACAGGGGCAGGTTAGCCAAAAACATTCAGAACTTC.

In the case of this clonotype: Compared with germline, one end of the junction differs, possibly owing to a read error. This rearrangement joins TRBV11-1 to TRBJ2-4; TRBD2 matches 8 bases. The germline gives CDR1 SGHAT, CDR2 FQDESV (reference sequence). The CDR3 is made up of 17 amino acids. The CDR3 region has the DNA TGTGCCAACAGCTTTCACGGGACTAGTGGGACCAAAAACATTCAGTATTTC. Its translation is CANSFHGTSGTKNIQYF.

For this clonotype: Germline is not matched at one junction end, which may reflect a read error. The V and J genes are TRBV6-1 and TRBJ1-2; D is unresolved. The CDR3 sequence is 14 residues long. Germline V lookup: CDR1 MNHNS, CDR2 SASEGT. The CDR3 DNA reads TGTACCAGCAGGCCACAGATCCAAGGTTATGGCTACACCTTC. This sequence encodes CTSRPQIQGYGYTF.

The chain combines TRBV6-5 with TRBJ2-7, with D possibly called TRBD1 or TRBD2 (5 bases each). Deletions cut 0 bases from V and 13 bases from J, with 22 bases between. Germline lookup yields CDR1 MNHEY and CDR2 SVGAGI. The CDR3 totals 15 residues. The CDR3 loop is CASSYSRPGTYEPYF. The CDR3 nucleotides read TGTGCCAGCAGTTACTCACGCCCAGGGACCTACGAGCCATACTTC.

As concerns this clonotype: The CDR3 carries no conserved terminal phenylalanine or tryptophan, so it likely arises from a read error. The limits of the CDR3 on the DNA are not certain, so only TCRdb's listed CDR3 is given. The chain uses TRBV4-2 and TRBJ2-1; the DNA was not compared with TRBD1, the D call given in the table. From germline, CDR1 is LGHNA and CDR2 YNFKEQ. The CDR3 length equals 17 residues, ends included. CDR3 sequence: CASSQDQGPGQHNEHFL.

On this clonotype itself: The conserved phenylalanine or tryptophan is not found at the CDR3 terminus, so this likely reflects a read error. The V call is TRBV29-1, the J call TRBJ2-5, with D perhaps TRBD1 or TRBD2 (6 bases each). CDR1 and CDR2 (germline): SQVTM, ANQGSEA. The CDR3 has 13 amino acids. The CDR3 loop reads CSVELTGRQTQYS. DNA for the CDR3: TGTAGCGTTGAATTAACAGGGAGGCAGACCCAGTACTCC.

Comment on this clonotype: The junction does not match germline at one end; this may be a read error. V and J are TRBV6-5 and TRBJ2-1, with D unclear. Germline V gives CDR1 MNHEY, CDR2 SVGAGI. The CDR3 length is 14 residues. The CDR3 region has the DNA TGTGCCGGCAGCCCTAGGCCCAGCTTTGGTGAGCAGTTCTTC. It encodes CAGSPRPSFGEQFF.

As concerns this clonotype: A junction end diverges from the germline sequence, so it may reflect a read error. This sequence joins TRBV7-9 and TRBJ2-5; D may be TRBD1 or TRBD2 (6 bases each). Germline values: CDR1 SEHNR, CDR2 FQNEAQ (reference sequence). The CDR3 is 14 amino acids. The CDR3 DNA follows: TGTGCCAGCAGTTTATCCAGGGGAGGAGAGACCCAGTATTTC. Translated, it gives CASSLSRGGETQYF.

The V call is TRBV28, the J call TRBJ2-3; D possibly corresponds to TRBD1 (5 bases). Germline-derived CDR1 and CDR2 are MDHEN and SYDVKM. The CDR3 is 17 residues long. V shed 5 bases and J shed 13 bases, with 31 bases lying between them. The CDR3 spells CASSLTAQGADTDTEYF. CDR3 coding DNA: TGTGCCAGCAGTCTAACCGCACAAGGGGCGGACACAGATACAGAGTATTTT.

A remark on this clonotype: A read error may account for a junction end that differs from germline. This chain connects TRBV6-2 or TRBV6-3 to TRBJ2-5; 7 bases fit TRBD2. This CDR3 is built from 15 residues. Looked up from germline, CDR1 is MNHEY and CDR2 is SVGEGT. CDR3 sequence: CASSWTGGSGETHYF. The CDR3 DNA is TGTGCCAGCAGTTGGACTGGCGGGAGTGGAGAGACCCATTACTTC.

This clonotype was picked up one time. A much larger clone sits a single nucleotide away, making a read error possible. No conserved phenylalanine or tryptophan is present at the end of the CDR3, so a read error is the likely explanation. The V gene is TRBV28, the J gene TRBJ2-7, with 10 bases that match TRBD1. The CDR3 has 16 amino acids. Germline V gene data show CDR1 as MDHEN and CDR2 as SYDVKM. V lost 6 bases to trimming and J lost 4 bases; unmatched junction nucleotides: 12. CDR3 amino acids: CASSPLGTGDPYEQYI. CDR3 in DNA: TGTGCCAGCAGCCCTCTCGGGACAGGGGACCCTTACGAGCAGTACATC.

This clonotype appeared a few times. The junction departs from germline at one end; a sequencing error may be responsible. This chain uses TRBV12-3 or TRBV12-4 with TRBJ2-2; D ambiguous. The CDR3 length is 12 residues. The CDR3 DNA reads TGTACCAGCGCCTATGCAACCGGCGAGCTGTTTTTT. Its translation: CTSAYATGELFF.

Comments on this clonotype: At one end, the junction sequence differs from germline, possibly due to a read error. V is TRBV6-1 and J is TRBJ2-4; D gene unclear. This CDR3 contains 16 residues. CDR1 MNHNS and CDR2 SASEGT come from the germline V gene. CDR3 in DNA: TGTGCCATCAGTGCCACAGTGGGGTTCGGTAAAAACATTCATTACTTC. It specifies CAISATVGFGKNIHYF.

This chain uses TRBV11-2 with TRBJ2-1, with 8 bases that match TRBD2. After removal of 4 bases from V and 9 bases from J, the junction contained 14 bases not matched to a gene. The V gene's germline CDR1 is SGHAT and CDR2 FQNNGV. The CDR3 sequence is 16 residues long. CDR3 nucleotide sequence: TGTGCCAGCAGCTACCCCGGGACTAGTGGTAGTAGTGAGCAGTTCTTC. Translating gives CASSYPGTSGSSEQFF.

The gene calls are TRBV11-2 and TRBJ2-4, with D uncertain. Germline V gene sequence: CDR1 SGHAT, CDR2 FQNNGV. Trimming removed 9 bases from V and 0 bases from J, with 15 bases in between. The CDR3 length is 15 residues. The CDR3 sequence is CARTTTAVAKNIQYF. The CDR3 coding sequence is TGTGCCAGGACCACCACGGCGGTAGCCAAAAACATTCAGTACTTC.

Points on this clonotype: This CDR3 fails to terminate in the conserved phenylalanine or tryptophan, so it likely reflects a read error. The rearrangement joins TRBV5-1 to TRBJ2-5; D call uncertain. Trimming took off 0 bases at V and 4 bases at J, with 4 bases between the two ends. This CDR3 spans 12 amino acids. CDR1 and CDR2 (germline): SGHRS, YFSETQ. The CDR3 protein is CASSLEGETQYL. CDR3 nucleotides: TGCGCCAGCAGCTTGGAAGGAGAGACCCAGTACTTA.

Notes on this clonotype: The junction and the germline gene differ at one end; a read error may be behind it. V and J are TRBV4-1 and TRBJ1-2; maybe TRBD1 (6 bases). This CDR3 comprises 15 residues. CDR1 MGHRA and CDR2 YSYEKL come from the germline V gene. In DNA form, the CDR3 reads TGCGTCAGCAGCCTCGCGGGCCAGGGGAACGGTGGCAACACCTTC. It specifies CVSSLAGQGNGGNTF.